The 15 T cell receptor beta chains in this list originate from one sample, sequenced in a study. In TCRdb, the 5' RACE reads were re-called with MiXCR into one record per CDR3 protein. The sample consists of 35,000 to 50,000 distinct CDR3 sequences, 20% to 25% of them appearing once. Tregs were sorted as CD4+CD25+CD127-/low cells. Sequencing was performed on Tregs sorted from blood. All receptors derive from a female donor with breast cancer.

V usage is TRBV6-6 and J usage is TRBJ2-1; 7 positions agree with TRBD2. Germline CDR1 reads MNHNY; CDR2 reads SVGAGI (reference sequence). The CDR3 length is 15 residues. After removal of 0 bases from V and 3 bases from J, the junction contained 2 bases not matched to a gene. The CDR3 DNA is TGTGCCAGCAGTTACTCGACGGGAGGCTACAATGAGCAGTTCTTC. Its protein product is CASSYSTGGYNEQFF.

This clonotype was recorded many times. The chain combines TRBV6-1 with TRBJ1-1; TRBD1 matches 7 bases. The trim removed 2 bases at V and 8 bases at J, leaving 2 bases unmatched. The CDR3 is made up of 12 amino acids. The germline CDR1 and CDR2 sequences are MNHNS and SASEGT. CDR3 DNA sequence: TGTGCCAGCAGTGAAACGACAGGGGAAGCTTTCTTT. Translated: CASSETTGEAFF.

At least ten counts were recorded for this clonotype. The V and J genes are TRBV12-3 or TRBV12-4 and TRBJ2-7, with D possibly being TRBD1 or TRBD2 (5 bases each). This CDR3 spans 14 amino acids. V lost 2 bases to trimming and J lost 2 bases, with 10 bases between them. CDR3 residues: CASSLWGSPYEQYF. For the CDR3, the DNA is TGTGCCAGCAGTTTATGGGGGTCCCCCTACGAGCAGTACTTC.

The genes are TRBV6-1 and TRBJ2-5, with 7 bases identical to TRBD2. This CDR3 is built from 15 residues. Looked up from germline, CDR1 is MNHNS and CDR2 is SASEGT. V lost 3 bases to trimming and J lost 1 base; unmatched junction nucleotides: 5. CDR3 residues: CASSDGGGRQETQYF. The CDR3 region has the DNA TGTGCCAGCAGTGACGGGGGAGGGCGCCAAGAGACCCAGTACTTC.

This chain joins TRBV7-3 and TRBJ2-1, with TRBD2 matching over 8 bases. V was clipped by 5 bases and J by 4 bases; unmatched bases: 10. The CDR3 totals 16 residues. CDR1 SGHTA and CDR2 FQGTGA come from the germline V gene. For the CDR3, the DNA is TGTGCCAGCAGCCTCTCCGCCGCTAGCGGGTACAATGAGCAGTTCTTC. As protein: CASSLSAASGYNEQFF.

This clonotype has ten or more counts. The rearrangement links TRBV6-6 to TRBJ1-1, with a weak D call TRBD1 (5 bases). This CDR3 has 16 amino acids. Germline CDR1 is MNHNY and CDR2 is SVGAGI (reference sequence). V was pared by 2 bases and J by 2 bases, with 15 bases between. CDR3 residues: CASSYGGRIPNTEAFF. DNA for the CDR3: TGTGCCAGCAGTTACGGGGGGAGAATTCCTAACACTGAAGCTTTCTTT.

This clonotype was seen more than once but under ten times. The chain joins TRBV20-1 to TRBJ1-1; 8 bases match TRBD1. With 0 bases clipped from V and 2 bases from J, the junction kept 5 bases outside the gene matches. Germline V gives CDR1 DFQATT, CDR2 SNEGSKA (reference sequence). This CDR3 is built from 15 residues. The chain's CDR3 is CSARDPDRGNTEAFF. The CDR3 coding sequence is TGCAGTGCTAGAGATCCCGACAGGGGAAACACTGAAGCTTTCTTT.

As to this clonotype: A clone one base away is much larger, so this may be a read error. The chain recombines TRBV12-3 or TRBV12-4 with TRBJ1-2, with D perhaps TRBD1 (6 bases). Trimming pared 6 bases from V and 8 bases from J, leaving 16 bases between. This CDR3 spans 13 amino acids. DNA of the CDR3: TGTGCCAGCAGGCCACAGGGCACGGGCGGCTACACCTTC. It translates to CASRPQGTGGYTF.

V gene TRBV4-1 combines with J gene TRBJ2-5, with 9 bases matching TRBD1. V was clipped by 2 bases and J by 2 bases; unmatched bases: 12. The germline CDR1 and CDR2 sequences are MGHRA and YSYEKL. CDR3 length: 18 residues. CDR3 coding DNA: TGCGCCAGCAGCCAATACTACCGGGACAGGGAGATACAAGAGACCCAGTACTTC. As protein: CASSQYYRDREIQETQYF.

This clonotype was counted a few times. The chain recombines TRBV20-1 with TRBJ2-4; the match to TRBD2 covers 7 bases. CDR1 is DFQATT and CDR2 is SNEGSKA in the germline V gene (reference sequence). Trimming cost V 6 bases and J 8 bases; bases outside gene matches: 10. CDR3 size: 13 residues. The CDR3 sequence is CSATGTNLYIQYF. CDR3 bases: TGCAGTGCAACTGGGACTAATTTATACATTCAGTACTTC.

About this clonotype: This could be a read error, since a much larger clone is one nucleotide away. The V and J genes are TRBV9 and TRBJ1-2, with D possibly matching TRBD1 (6 bases). Germline CDR1 reads SGDLS; CDR2 reads YYNGEE. The CDR3 has 15 residues. This chain's CDR3 is CASSISGGYDYGYAF. The CDR3 nucleotides read TGTGCCAGCAGCATCTCGGGGGGCTATGACTATGGCTACGCCTTC.

This clonotype has a handful of counts. The chain uses TRBV10-2 and TRBJ2-7, with TRBD2 matching over 11 bases. CDR3 length equals 16 residues. V was clipped by 7 bases and J by 0 bases; unmatched bases: 8. Germline-derived CDR1 and CDR2 are WSHSY and SAAADI. The DNA for the CDR3 is TGCGCCAGCATAGGACTAGCGGGTACTAGCTCCTACGAGCAGTACTTC. Protein: CASIGLAGTSSYEQYF.

This clonotype was detected only a few times. The chain uses TRBV5-6 and TRBJ2-1; D may be TRBD2 (6 bases). CDR3 length equals 17 residues. V lost 0 bases and J 2 bases, leaving 15 bases between the germline ends. Germline V gene data show CDR1 as SGHDT and CDR2 as YYEEEE. CDR3 DNA sequence: TGTGCCAGCAGCTTGGGGACCTCCGGGACTGCCTACAATGAGCAGTTCTTC. Translating gives CASSLGTSGTAYNEQFF.

Note on this clonotype: A read error may account for a junction end that differs from germline. V gene TRBV5-1 combines with J gene TRBJ2-1, with D perhaps matching TRBD1 or TRBD2 (5 bases each). This CDR3 contains 15 residues. Germline CDR1 is SGHRS and CDR2 is YFSETQ. The DNA of the CDR3 is TGCGCCAGCACCAGGGACCAGTGGTCCTACGATGAGCAGTTCTTC. It encodes CASTRDQWSYDEQFF.

This clonotype was counted only a few times. The gene calls are TRBV22-1 and TRBJ1-5. TRBV22-1 is marked as a pseudogene. This CDR3 is built from 17 residues. The CDR3 region is CPGSAPRFQRGDQPQHF. The CDR3 DNA reads as TGTCCTGGGAGCGCACCTCGGTTTCAGCGCGGCGATCAGCCCCAGCATTTT.